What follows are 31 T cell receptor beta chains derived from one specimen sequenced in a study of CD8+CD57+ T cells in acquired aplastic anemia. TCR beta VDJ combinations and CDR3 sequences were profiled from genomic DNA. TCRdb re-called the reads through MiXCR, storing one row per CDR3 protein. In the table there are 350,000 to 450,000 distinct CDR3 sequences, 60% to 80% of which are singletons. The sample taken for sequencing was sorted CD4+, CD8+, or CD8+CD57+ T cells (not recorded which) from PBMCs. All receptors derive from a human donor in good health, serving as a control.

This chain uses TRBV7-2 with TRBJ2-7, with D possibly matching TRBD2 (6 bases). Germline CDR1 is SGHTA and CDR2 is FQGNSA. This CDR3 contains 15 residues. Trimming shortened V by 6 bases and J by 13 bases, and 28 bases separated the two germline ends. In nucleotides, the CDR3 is TGTGCCAGCAGAGTAATCTCGGAGGGAATTGAAGCTAGATACTTC. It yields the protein CASRVISEGIEARYF.

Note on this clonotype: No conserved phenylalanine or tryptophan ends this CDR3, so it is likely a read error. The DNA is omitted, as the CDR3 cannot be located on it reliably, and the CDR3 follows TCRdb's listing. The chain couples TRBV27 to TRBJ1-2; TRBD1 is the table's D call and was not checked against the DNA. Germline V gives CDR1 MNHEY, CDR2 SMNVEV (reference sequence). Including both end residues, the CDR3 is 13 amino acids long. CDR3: CASSTSGGVRYTV.

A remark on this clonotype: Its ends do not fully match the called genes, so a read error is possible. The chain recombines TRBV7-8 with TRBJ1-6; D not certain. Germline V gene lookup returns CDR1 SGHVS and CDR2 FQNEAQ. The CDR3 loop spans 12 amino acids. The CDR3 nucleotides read TGTGCCAGTAGTAACCCGGACGCGCCCCACTACTTC. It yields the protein CASSNPDAPHYF.

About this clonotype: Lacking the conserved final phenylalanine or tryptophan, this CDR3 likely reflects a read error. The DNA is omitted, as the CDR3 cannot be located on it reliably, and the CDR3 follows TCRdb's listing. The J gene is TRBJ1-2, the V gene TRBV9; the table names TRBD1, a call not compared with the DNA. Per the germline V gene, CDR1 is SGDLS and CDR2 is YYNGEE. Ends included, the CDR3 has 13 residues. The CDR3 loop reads CASSVRDRGPYAL.

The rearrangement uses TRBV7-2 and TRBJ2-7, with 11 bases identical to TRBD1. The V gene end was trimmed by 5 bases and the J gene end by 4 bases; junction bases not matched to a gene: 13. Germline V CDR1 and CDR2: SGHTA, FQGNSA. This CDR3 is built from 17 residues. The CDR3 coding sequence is TGTGCCAGCAGCCATAACATAGGGACAGGGGGTTGGTACGAGCAGTACTTC. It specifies CASSHNIGTGGWYEQYF.

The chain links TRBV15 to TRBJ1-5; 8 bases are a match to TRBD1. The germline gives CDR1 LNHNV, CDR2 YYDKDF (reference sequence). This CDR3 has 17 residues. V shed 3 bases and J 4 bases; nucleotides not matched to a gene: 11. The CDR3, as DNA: TGTGCCACCAGCAGGGACTTACTGACAGGGGTGAATCAGCCCCAGCATTTT. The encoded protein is CATSRDLLTGVNQPQHF.

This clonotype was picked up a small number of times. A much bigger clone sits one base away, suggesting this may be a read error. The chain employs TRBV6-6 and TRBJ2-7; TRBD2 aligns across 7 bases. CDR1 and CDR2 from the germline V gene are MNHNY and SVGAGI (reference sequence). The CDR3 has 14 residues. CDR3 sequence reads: CANSFTAGVNEQYF. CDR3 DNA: TGTGCCAACAGTTTTACGGCGGGGGTCAACGAGCAGTACTTC.

The CDR3 sequence is CASSERESYEQYF. DNA for the CDR3: TGCGCCAGCAGTGAACGGGAGTCCTACGAGCAGTACTTC. The genes are TRBV10-2 and TRBJ2-7, with a possible D match to TRBD2 (6 bases). V lost 3 bases to trimming and J lost 1 base, with 7 bases between them. The CDR3 runs to 13 residues. The germline V gene encodes CDR1 WSHSY and CDR2 SAAADI.

The CDR3 DNA follows: TGTGCCAGCAGCCCGGGTGGGATCCAAGAACCCCAGAGACAGTACTTC. It encodes CASSPGGIQEPQRQYF. The J gene is TRBJ2-7, the V gene TRBV7-8, with D hard to call. The CDR3 totals 16 residues. The V gene lost 5 bases and the J gene lost 10 bases, with 27 bases spanning the gap. Germline CDR1 SGHVS, CDR2 FQNEAQ.

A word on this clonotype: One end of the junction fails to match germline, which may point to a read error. CDR3 protein: CAISEPRQGGTEASF. CDR3 DNA sequence: TGTGCCATCAGTGAGCCCCGCCAGGGAGGGACTGAAGCTTCCTTT. J is TRBJ1-1 and V is TRBV10-3; D possibly corresponds to TRBD1 (5 bases). This CDR3 has 15 residues. CDR1 and CDR2 from the germline V gene are ENHRY and SYGVKD.

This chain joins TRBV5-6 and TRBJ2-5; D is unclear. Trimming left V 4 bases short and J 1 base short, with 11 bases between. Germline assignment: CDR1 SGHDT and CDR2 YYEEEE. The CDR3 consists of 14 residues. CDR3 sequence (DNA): TGTGCCAGCAGCAGACGCAGGACCCAAGAGACCCAGTACTTC. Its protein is CASSRRRTQETQYF.

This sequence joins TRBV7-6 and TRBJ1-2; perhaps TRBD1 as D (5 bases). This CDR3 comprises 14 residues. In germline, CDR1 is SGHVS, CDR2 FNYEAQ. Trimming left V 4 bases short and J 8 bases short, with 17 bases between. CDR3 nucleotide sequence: TGTGCCAGCAGCTCTAGACTAGCGGGGGTAGGCTACACCTTC. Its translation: CASSSRLAGVGYTF.

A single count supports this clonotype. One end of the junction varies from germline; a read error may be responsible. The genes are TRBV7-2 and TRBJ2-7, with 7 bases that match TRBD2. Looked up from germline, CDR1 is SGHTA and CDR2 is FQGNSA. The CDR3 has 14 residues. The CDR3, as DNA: TGTGCCAGCAGCTTAGAGGCGGGGGTATCCAGCCGGGACTTC. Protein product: CASSLEAGVSSRDF.

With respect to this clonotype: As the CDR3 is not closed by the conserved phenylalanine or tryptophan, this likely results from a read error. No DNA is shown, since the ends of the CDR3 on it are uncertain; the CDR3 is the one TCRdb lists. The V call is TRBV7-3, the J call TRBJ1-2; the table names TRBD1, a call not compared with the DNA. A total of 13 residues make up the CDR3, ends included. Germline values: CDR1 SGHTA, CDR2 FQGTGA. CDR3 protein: CASSFRSHGTSST.

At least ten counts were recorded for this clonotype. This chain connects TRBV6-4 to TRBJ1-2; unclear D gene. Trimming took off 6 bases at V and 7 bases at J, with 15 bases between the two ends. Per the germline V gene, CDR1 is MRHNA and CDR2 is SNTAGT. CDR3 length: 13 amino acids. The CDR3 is CASRSTLSTGYTF. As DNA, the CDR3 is TGTGCCAGCAGAAGCACGCTCTCCACTGGCTACACCTTC.

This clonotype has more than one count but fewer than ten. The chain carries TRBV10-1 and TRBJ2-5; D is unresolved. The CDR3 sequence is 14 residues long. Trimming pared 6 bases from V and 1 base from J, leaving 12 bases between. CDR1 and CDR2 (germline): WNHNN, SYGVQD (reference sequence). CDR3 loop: CASSLTPSQETQYF. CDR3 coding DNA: TGCGCCAGCAGCCTCACACCCTCCCAAGAGACCCAGTACTTC.

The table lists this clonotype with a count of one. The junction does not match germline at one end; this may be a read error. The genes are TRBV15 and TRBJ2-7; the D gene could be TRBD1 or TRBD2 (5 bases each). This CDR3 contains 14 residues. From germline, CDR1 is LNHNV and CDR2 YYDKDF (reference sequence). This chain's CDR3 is CATSPGEGTYEQYF. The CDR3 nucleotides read TGCGCCACCAGCCCAGGAGAGGGGACCTACGAGCAGTACTTC.

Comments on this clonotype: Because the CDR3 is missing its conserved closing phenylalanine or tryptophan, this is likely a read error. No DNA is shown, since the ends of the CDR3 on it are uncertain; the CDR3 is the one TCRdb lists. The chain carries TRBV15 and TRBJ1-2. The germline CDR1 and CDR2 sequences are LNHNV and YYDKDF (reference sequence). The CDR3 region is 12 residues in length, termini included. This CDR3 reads CATSSGFGGKTL.

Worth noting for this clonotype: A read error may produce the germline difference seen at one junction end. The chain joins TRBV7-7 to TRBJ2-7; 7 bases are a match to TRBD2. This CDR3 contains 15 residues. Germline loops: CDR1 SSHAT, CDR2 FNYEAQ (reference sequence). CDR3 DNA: TGTGCTAGCAGCATGAGCGGGGAAGGCTCCTACGAGCAGTACTTC. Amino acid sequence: CASSMSGEGSYEQYF.

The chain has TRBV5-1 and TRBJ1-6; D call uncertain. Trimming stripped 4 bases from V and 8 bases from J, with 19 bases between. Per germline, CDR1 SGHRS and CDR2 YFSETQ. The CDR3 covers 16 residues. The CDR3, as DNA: TGCGCCAGCAGCCAGGTTAGCGCCCACCTGGATTCACCCCTCCACTTT. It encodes CASSQVSAHLDSPLHF.

The chain's CDR3 is CAISGIYRPGDGYTF. CDR3 DNA sequence: TGTGCCATCAGTGGAATCTACCGACCGGGGGATGGCTACACCTTC. The V call is TRBV10-3, the J call TRBJ1-2, with D possibly being TRBD1 (5 bases). The V gene's germline CDR1 is ENHRY and CDR2 SYGVKD. With 4 bases removed from V and 6 bases from J, the gap between germline ends came to 18 bases. There are 15 residues in the CDR3.

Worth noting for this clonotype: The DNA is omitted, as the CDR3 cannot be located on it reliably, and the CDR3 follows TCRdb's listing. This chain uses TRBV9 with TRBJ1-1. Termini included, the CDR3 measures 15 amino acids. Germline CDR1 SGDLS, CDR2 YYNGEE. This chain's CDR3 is CASSVSTDTQYFAFF.

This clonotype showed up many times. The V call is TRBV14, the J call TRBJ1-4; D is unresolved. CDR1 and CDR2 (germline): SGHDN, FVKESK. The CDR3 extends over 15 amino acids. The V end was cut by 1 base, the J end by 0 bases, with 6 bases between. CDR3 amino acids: CASSQVHSTNEKLFF. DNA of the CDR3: TGTGCCAGCAGCCAAGTGCACTCAACTAATGAAAAACTGTTTTTT.

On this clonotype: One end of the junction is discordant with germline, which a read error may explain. This CDR3 reads CASSAQRGDQPQHF. DNA for the CDR3: TGTGCCAGCAGCGCCCAGAGAGGCGATCAGCCCCAGCACTTT. The rearrangement uses TRBV2 and TRBJ1-5; D is unresolved. Germline CDR1 and CDR2: SNHLY and FYNNEI. CDR3 length: 14 residues.

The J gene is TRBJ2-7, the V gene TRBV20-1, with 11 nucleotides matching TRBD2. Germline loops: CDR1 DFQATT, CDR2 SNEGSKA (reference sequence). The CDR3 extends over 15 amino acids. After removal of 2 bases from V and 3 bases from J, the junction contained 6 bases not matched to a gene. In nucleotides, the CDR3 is TGCAGTGCTAGATTGCCGGGACTAGCGGTCTACGAGCAGTACTTC. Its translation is CSARLPGLAVYEQYF.

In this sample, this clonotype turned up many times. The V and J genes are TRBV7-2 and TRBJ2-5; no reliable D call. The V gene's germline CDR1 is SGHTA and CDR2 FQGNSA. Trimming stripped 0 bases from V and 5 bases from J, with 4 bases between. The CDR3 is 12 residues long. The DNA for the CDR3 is TGTGCCAGCAGCTTAGCGGGGGAGACCCAGTACTTC. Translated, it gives CASSLAGETQYF.

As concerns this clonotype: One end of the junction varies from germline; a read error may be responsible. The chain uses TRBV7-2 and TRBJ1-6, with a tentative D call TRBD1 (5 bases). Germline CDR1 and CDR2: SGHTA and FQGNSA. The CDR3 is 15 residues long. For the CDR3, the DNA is TGCGCCAGCAGCCTGCAGGGAGGGCGGTTTACACGCTACCACTTT. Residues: CASSLQGGRFTRYHF.

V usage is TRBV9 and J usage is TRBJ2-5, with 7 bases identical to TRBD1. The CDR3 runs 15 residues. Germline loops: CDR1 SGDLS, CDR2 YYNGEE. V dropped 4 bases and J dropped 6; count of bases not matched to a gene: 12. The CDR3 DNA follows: TGTGCCAGCAGCTCCGGGCTAGGGGGCAAAAAGACCCAGTACTTC. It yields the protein CASSSGLGGKKTQYF. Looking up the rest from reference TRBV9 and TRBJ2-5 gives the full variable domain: DSGVTQTPKHLITATGQRVTLRCSPRSGDLSVYWYQQSLDQGLQFLIQYYNGEERAKGNILERFSAQQFPDLHSELNLSSLELGDSALYFCASSSGLGGKKTQYFGPGTRLLVL.

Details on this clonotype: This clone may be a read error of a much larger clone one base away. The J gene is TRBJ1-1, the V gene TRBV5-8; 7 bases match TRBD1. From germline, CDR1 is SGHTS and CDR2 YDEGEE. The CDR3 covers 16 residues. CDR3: CASSLPTGALVTEALF. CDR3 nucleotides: TGTGCCAGCAGCTTGCCCACAGGGGCTTTGGTAACTGAAGCTCTCTTT.

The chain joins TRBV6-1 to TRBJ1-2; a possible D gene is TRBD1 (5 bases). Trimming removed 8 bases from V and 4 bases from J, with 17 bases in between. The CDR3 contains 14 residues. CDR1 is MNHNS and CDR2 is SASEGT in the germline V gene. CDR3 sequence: CASVVAGSGYGYTF. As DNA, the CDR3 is TGTGCCAGCGTTGTAGCAGGGAGCGGCTATGGCTACACCTTC.

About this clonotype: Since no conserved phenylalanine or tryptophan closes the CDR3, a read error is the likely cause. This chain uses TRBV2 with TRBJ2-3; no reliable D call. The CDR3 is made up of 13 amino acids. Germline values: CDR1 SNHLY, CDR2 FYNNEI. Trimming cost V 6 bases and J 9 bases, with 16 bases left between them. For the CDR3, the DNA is TGTGCCAGCAGCCAACTGGACCAAGCGACGCAGTATGTT. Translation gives CASSQLDQATQYV.